What follows are 5 T cell receptor beta chains derived from one specimen sequenced in a study of blood T cell repertoires in COVID-19. This table comes from immunoSEQ multiplex PCR, and its TCRdb copy is limited to in-frame clones, with some not included. The table lists some 350,000 clones, about 86% of them singletons. Sequenced material: peripheral blood. These receptors were obtained from a man aged 30 to 39 with active or convalescent COVID-19.

This chain uses TRBV9 with TRBJ2-1; weak D call: TRBD2 (6 bases). The germline CDR1 and CDR2 sequences are SGDLS and YYNGEE. The CDR3 runs to 15 residues. V was shortened by 3 bases and J by 5 bases, with 15 bases between the two germline ends. The CDR3 bases are TGTGCCAGCAGCGATTGGGGGGTAGGTGACAATGAGCAGTTCTTC. Translated: CASSDWGVGDNEQFF.

The chain employs TRBV7-2 and TRBJ2-5; 10 bases are shared with TRBD2. J was trimmed by 2 bases and V by 4 bases; bases with no gene match: 1. Per the germline V gene, CDR1 is SGHTA and CDR2 is FQGNSA. The CDR3 is 14 amino acids. Here the CDR3 reads CASSSAGGQETQYF. Here the CDR3 DNA reads TGTGCCAGCAGCTCAGCGGGGGGGCAAGAGACCCAGTACTTC.

The CDR3 DNA follows: TGTGCCACCTCAAAGGGCGGACAGGGGACCTACGAGCAGTACTTC. This encodes CATSKGGQGTYEQYF. This rearrangement joins TRBV10-3 to TRBJ2-7; 9 bases align to TRBD1. Germline V gene sequence: CDR1 ENHRY, CDR2 SYGVKD. The length of the CDR3 is 15 residues. J lost 2 bases, V lost 10 bases, and 12 bases had no gene match.

V gene TRBV7-6 combines with J gene TRBJ2-5, with 8 bases that match TRBD1. The CDR3 consists of 16 residues. Germline V CDR1 and CDR2: SGHVS, FNYEAQ. V trimming: 2 bases; J trimming: 5 bases; junction bases outside the gene matches: 10. The CDR3 reads CASSLQVQGARETQYF. Written as DNA, the CDR3 is TGTGCCAGCAGCTTACAGGTGCAGGGGGCGCGGGAGACCCAGTACTTC.

V usage is TRBV19 and J usage is TRBJ2-1; TRBD2 agrees at 7 bases. The CDR3 extends over 14 amino acids. Germline CDR1 is LNHDA and CDR2 is SQIVND (reference sequence). V gave up 7 bases and J gave up 8 bases; unmatched junction bases: 11. CDR3 protein: CASTGARGSYEQFF. CDR3 coding DNA: TGTGCCAGTACCGGGGCTCGCGGGAGCTATGAGCAGTTCTTC. The whole variable domain, remainder taken from reference TRBV19 and TRBJ2-1, is DGGITQSPKYLFRKEGQNVTLSCEQNLNHDAMYWYRQDPGQGLRLIYYSQIVNDFQKGDIAEGYSVSREKKESFPLTVTSAQKNPTAFYLCASTGARGSYEQFFGPGTRLTVL.